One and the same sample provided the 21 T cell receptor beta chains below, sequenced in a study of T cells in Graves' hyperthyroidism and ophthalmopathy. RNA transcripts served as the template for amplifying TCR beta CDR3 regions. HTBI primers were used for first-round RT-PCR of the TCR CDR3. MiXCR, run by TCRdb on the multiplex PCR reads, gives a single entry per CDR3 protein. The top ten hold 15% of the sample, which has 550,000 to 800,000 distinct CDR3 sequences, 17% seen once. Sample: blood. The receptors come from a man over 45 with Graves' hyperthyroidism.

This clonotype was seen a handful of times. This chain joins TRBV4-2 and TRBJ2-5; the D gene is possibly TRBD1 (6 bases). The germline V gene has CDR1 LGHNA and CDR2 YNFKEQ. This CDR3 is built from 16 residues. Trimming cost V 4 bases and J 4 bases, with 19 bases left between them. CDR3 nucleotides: TGTGCCAGCAGCCCCCTGGCTAAGGGGGTGGGAGAGACCCAGTACTTC. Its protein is CASSPLAKGVGETQYF.

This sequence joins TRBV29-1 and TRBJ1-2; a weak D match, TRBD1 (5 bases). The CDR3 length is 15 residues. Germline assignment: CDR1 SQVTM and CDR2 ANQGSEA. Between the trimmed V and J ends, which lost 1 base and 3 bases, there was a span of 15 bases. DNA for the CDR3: TGCAGCGTTGAAGGAAGAATCCCGGGGGACTATGGCTACACCTTC. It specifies CSVEGRIPGDYGYTF.

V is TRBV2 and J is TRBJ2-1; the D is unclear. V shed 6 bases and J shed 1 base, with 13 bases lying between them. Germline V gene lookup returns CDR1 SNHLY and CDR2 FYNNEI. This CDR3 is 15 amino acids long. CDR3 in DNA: TGTGCCAGCAGAGTGGGTTTTGCGTCCTACAATGAGCAGTTCTTC. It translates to CASRVGFASYNEQFF.

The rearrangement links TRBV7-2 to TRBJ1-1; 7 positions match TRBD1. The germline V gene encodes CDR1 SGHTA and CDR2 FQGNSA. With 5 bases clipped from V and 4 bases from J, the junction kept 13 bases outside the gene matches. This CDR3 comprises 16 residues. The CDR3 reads CASSPRGAGASTEAFF. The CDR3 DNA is TGTGCCAGCAGCCCCAGGGGGGCAGGGGCGAGCACTGAAGCTTTCTTT. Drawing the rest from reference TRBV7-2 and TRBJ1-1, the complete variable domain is GAGVSQSPSNKVTEKGKDVELRCDPISGHTALYWYRQSLGQGLEFLIYFQGNSAPDKSGLPSDRFSAERTGGSVSTLTIQRTQQEDSAVYLCASSPRGAGASTEAFFGQGTRLTVV.

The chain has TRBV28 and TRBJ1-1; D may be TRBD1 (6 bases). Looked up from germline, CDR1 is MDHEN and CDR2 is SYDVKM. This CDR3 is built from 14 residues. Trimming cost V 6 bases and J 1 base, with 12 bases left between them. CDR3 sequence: CASSRRGQNTEAFF. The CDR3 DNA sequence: TGTGCCAGCAGCAGACGGGGACAGAACACTGAAGCTTTCTTT.

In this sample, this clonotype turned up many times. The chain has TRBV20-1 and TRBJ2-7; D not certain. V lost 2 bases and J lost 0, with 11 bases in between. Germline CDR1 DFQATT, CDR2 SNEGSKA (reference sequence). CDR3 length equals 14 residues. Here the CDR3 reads CSARRPRSSYEQYF. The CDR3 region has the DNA TGCAGTGCTAGACGCCCCAGGAGCTCCTACGAGCAGTACTTC.

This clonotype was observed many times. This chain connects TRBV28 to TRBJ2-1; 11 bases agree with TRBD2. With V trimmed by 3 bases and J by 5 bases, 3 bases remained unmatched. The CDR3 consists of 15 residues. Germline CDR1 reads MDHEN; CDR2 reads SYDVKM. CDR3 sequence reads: CASSFISGRDNEQFF. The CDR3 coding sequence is TGTGCCAGCAGTTTTATTAGCGGGAGGGACAATGAGCAGTTCTTC.

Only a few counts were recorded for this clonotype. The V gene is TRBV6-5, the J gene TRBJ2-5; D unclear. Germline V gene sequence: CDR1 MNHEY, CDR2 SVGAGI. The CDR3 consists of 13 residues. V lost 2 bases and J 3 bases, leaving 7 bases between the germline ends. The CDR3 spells CASSYGPEETQYF. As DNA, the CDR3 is TGTGCCAGCAGTTACGGTCCAGAAGAGACCCAGTACTTC.

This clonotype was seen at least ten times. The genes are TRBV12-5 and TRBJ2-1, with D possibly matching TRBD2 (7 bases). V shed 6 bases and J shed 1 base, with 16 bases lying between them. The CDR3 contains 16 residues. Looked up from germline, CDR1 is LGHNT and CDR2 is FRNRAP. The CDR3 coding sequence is TGTGCTAGTGGCATCAGCGGGGACAAATCCTACAATGAGCAGTTCTTC. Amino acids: CASGISGDKSYNEQFF.

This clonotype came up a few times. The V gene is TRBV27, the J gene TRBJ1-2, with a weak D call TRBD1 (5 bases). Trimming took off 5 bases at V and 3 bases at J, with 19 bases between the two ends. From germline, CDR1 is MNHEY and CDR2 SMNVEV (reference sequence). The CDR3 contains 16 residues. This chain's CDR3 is CASSSPGRSGDYGYTF. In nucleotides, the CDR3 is TGTGCCAGCAGTAGTCCGGGACGTTCCGGTGACTATGGCTACACCTTC.

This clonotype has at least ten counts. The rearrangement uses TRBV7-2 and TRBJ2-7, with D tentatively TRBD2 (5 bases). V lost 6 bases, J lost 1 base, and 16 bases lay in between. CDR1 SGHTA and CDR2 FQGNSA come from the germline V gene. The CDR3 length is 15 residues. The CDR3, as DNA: TGTGCCAGCAGGACTTCAGCAGGAGGATCCTACGAGCAGTACTTC. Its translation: CASRTSAGGSYEQYF.

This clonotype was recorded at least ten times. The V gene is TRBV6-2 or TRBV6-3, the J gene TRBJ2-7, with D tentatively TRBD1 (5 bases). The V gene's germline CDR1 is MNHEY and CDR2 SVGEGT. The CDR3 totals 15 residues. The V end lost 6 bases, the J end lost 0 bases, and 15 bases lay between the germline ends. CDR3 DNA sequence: TGTGCCAGCAGGGGGCCGTCCTTGAGCTCCTACGAGCAGTACTTC. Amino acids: CASRGPSLSSYEQYF.

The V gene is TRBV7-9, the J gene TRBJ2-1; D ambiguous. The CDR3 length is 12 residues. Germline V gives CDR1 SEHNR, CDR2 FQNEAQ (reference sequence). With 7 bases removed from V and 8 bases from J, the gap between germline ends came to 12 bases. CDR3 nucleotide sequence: TGTGCCAGCAATCTAAGGTTGGATGAGCAGTTCTTC. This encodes CASNLRLDEQFF.

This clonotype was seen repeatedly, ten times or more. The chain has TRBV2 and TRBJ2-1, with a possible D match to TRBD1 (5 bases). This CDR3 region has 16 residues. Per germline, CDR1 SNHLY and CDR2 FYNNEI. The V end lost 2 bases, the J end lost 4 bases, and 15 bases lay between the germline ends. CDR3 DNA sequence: TGTGCCAGCAGTGAACGAGGAACAGGCGCTTACAATGAGCAGTTCTTC. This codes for CASSERGTGAYNEQFF.

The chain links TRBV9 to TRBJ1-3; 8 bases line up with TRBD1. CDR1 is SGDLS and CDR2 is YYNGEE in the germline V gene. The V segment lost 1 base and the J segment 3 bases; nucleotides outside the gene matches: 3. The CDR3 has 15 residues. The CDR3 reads CASSVQGAVGNTIYF. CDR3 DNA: TGTGCCAGCAGCGTACAGGGGGCCGTTGGAAACACCATATATTTT.

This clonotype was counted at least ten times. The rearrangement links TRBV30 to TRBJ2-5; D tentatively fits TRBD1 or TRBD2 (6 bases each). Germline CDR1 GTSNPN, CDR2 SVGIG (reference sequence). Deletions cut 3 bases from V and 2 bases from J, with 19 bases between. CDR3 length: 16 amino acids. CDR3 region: CAWRDAGQQTQETQYF. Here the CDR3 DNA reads TGTGCCTGGAGGGACGCGGGACAACAAACACAAGAGACCCAGTACTTC.

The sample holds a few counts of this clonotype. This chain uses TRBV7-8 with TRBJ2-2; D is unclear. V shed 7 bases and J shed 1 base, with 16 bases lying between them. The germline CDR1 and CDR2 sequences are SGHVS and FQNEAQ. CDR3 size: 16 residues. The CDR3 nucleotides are TGTGCCAGCACCTCGTACCGGGCCGGGAACACCGGGGAGCTGTTTTTT. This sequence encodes CASTSYRAGNTGELFF.

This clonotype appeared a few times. CDR3 protein: CASSFGDYGYTF. The DNA for the CDR3 is TGTGCCAGCAGTTTTGGGGACTATGGCTACACCTTC. The J gene is TRBJ1-2, the V gene TRBV12-3 or TRBV12-4; D gene uncertain. The V end was cut by 3 bases, the J end by 3 bases, with 5 bases between. CDR3 length equals 12 residues.

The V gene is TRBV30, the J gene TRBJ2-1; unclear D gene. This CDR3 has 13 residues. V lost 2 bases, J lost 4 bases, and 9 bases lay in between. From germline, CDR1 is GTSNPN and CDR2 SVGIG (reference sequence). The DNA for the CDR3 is TGTGCCTGGAGTAAGAGTAGGTACAATGAGCAGTTCTTC. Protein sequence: CAWSKSRYNEQFF.

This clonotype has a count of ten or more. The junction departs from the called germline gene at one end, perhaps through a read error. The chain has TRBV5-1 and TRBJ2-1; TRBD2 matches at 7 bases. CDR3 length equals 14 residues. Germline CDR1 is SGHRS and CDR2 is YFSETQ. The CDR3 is CASSPGLTYNEQFF. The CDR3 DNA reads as TGTGCCAGCAGTCCGGGACTAACCTACAATGAGCAGTTCTTC.

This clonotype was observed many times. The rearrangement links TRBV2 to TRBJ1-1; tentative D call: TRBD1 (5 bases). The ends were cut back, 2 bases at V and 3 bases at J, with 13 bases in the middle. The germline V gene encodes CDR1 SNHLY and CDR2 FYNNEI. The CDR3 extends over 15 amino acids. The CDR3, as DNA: TGTGCCAGCAGTGAACAGGGTGGAGAGTACACTGAAGCTTTCTTT. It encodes CASSEQGGEYTEAFF.